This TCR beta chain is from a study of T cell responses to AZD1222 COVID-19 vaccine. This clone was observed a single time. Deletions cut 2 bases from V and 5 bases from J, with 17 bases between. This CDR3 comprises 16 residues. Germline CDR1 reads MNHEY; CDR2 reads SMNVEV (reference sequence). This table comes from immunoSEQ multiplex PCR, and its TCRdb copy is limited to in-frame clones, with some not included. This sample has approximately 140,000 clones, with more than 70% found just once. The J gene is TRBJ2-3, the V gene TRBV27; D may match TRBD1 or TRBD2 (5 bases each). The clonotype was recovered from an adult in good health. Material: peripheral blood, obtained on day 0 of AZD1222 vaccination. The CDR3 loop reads CASSLARYRDGDTQYF. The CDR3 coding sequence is TGTGCCAGCAGTTTAGCGCGATATCGGGACGGAGATACGCAGTATTTT.